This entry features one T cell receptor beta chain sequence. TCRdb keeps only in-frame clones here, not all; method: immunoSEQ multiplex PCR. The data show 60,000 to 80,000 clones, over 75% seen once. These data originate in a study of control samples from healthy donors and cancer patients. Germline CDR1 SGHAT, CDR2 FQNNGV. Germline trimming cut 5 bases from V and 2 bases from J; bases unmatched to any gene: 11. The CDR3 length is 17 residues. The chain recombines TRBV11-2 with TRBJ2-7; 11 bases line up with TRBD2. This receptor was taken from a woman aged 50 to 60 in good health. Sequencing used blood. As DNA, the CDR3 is TGTGCCAGCAGCAATAGCGGGAGGGCCCCCAGGGCCTACGAGCAGTACTTC. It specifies CASSNSGRAPRAYEQYF.